Listed below are T cell receptor beta chains from one sample, sequenced in a study of neurological immune-mediated disorders. TCRdb reanalysed the 5' RACE reads using MiXCR and keeps one entry per CDR3 protein. The table includes tens of thousands of distinct CDR3 sequences, around 14% detected once. Sequences were obtained from PBMCs. These receptors all come from a woman between 45 and 60 years old in good health. Each CDR3 is given without its conserved first and last residue. Fields, in order: V gene, J gene, CDR3 protein.

v_gene: TRBV20-1
j_gene: TRBJ1-1
CDR3aa: SAIQGSGTEAF

v_gene: TRBV5-1
j_gene: TRBJ2-1
CDR3aa: ASSLGDNYNEQF

v_gene: TRBV5-1
j_gene: TRBJ2-1
CDR3aa: ASSLMIGRKNEQF

v_gene: TRBV5-1
j_gene: TRBJ2-5
CDR3aa: ASSLGGLNPTQQTQY

v_gene: TRBV18
j_gene: TRBJ2-1
CDR3aa: ASSPSRDRAEQF

v_gene: TRBV5-1
j_gene: TRBJ1-1
CDR3aa: ASSVPGGTEAF

v_gene: TRBV28
j_gene: TRBJ1-5
CDR3aa: ASNRRGAGNQPQH

v_gene: TRBV6-6
j_gene: TRBJ1-1
CDR3aa: ASREQMNTEAF

v_gene: TRBV2
j_gene: TRBJ1-2
CDR3aa: ASSVQRSAYGYT

v_gene: TRBV7-3
j_gene: TRBJ2-1
CDR3aa: ASSLRSGVKTNEQF

v_gene: TRBV5-5
j_gene: TRBJ2-1
CDR3aa: ATTLDRSEQF

v_gene: TRBV18
j_gene: TRBJ2-6
CDR3aa: ASSLSRGAGANVLT

v_gene: TRBV28
j_gene: TRBJ1-5
CDR3aa: ASSLGAVYSNQPQH

v_gene: TRBV3-1
j_gene: TRBJ2-7
CDR3aa: ASSQVFYEAVEQY

v_gene: TRBV7-9
j_gene: TRBJ2-1
CDR3aa: ASSVDFNEQF

v_gene: TRBV5-1
j_gene: TRBJ2-1
CDR3aa: ASSLRLSSYNEQF